The 25 T cell receptor beta chains below all came from one sample that was sequenced in a study of blood T cell repertoires in COVID-19. This table comes from immunoSEQ multiplex PCR, and its TCRdb copy is limited to in-frame clones, with some not included. The data contain about 190,000 clones, more than 70% of them seen just once; the ten biggest clones take up 2.5% to 3%. The source material was peripheral blood. These TCRs come from a woman aged 80 or over with active or convalescent COVID-19.

This clone was observed once. The chain has TRBV6-1 and TRBJ2-3; 8 bases map to TRBD1. Germline V gives CDR1 MNHNS, CDR2 SASEGT. V was pared by 3 bases and J by 3 bases, with 5 bases of the junction left unmatched. The CDR3 loop spans 15 amino acids. CDR3 sequence: CASSDRDRRTDTQYF. Here the CDR3 DNA reads TGTGCCAGCAGTGACCGGGACAGGCGAACAGATACGCAGTATTTT.

V gene TRBV11-2 combines with J gene TRBJ2-7; 8 bases align to TRBD1. Germline V CDR1 and CDR2: SGHAT, FQNNGV. After removal of 1 base from V and 5 bases from J, the junction contained 7 bases not matched to a gene. The CDR3 contains 15 residues. CDR3 protein: CASSLGSDRVNEQYF. CDR3 coding DNA: TGTGCCAGCAGCTTAGGATCGGACAGGGTAAACGAGCAGTACTTC. The full variable domain, completed using reference TRBV11-2 and TRBJ2-7, is EAGVAQSPRYKIIEKRQSVAFWCNPISGHATLYWYQQILGQGPKLLIQFQNNGVVDDSQLPKDRFSAERLKGVDSTLKIQPAKLEDSAVYLCASSLGSDRVNEQYFGPGTRLTVT.

The CDR3 sequence is CASSQGTSGGDIRFF. In DNA, the CDR3 is TGTGCCAGCAGCCAAGGAACTAGCGGGGGGGACATACGGTTCTTC. V is TRBV3-1 (or the pseudogene TRBV3-2) and J is TRBJ2-1, with 13 positions matching TRBD2. The CDR3 extends over 15 amino acids. CDR1 LGHDT and CDR2 YNNKEL come from the germline V gene (reference sequence). Unmatched junction bases numbered 9, after V lost 1 base and J lost 15 bases.

J is TRBJ2-6 and V is TRBV5-4, with 9 bases that match TRBD1. The germline gives CDR1 SGHNT, CDR2 YYREEE (reference sequence). Losses at the gene ends were 1 base for V and 2 bases for J; bases not matched to a gene: 4. The CDR3 runs to 17 residues. The CDR3 DNA reads as TGTGCCAGCAGCTTGATACAGGGGGCGACTGGGGCCAACGTCCTGACTTTC. Translating gives CASSLIQGATGANVLTF.

This rearrangement joins TRBV3-1 (or the pseudogene TRBV3-2) to TRBJ1-2; perhaps TRBD1 as D (5 bases). Trimming took 5 bases from V and 5 from J, leaving 6 bases between them. The germline V gene encodes CDR1 LGHDT and CDR2 YNNKEL (reference sequence). CDR3 length equals 11 residues. The CDR3 DNA follows: TGTGCCAGCAGCGACAGATATGGCTACACCTTC. Protein: CASSDRYGYTF.

The J gene is TRBJ1-5, the V gene TRBV30; D gene unclear. Looked up from germline, CDR1 is GTSNPN and CDR2 is SVGIG (reference sequence). The CDR3 totals 13 residues. V lost 5 bases and J lost 3, with 11 bases in between. The chain's CDR3 is CAWARGFNQPQHF. The CDR3, as DNA: TGTGCCTGGGCCCGGGGATTCAATCAGCCCCAGCATTTT.

The chain recombines TRBV15 with TRBJ1-6, with a weak D call TRBD1 (6 bases). The CDR3 length is 17 residues. V shed 4 bases and J shed 6 bases, with 19 bases lying between them. CDR1 and CDR2 (germline): LNHNV, YYDKDF (reference sequence). The CDR3 sequence: CATSKDSPRNPNSPLHF. The CDR3, as DNA: TGTGCCACCAGCAAGGACAGCCCACGAAACCCTAATTCACCCCTCCACTTT. Using reference TRBV15 and TRBJ1-6 for the parts outside the CDR3, the full variable domain is DAMVIQNPRYQVTQFGKPVTLSCSQTLNHNVMYWYQQKSSQAPKLLFHYYDKDFNNEADTPDNFQSRRPNTSFCFLDIRSPGLGDTAMYLCATSKDSPRNPNSPLHFGNGTRLTVT.

This clone was recorded at least ten times. This sequence joins TRBV7-9 and TRBJ1-3; D uncertain. CDR3 length: 15 residues. The V gene's germline CDR1 is SEHNR and CDR2 FQNEAQ (reference sequence). Deletions cut 6 bases from V and 0 bases from J, with 12 bases between. For the CDR3, the DNA is TGTGCCAGCAGATCAATGGGAGTCTCTGGAAACACCATATATTTT. Translating it yields CASRSMGVSGNTIYF.

This clone was observed a handful of times. The gene calls are TRBV5-4 and TRBJ1-1; D perhaps matches TRBD1 (6 bases). The CDR3 sequence is 15 residues long. The V end was cut by 1 base, the J end by 3 bases, with 13 bases between. CDR1 SGHNT and CDR2 YYREEE come from the germline V gene (reference sequence). For the CDR3, the DNA is TGTGCCAGCAGCTTGTCTTGGGGGCCAGACACTGAAGCTTTCTTT. It yields the protein CASSLSWGPDTEAFF.

V and J are TRBV10-2 and TRBJ2-4, with TRBD2 as a possible D gene (6 bases). Looked up from germline, CDR1 is WSHSY and CDR2 is SAAADI. V lost 4 bases to trimming and J lost 9 bases, with 13 bases between them. CDR3 length: 13 residues. CDR3 amino acids: CASSVGGQGIQYF. CDR3 sequence (DNA): TGCGCCAGCAGTGTGGGGGGTCAGGGCATTCAGTACTTC.

This rearrangement joins TRBV4-3 to TRBJ2-1; TRBD1 matches at 9 bases. This CDR3 has 16 residues. J was trimmed by 7 bases and V by 4 bases; bases with no gene match: 11. Germline CDR1 is LGHNA and CDR2 is YSLEER. The CDR3 spells CASSPSSDRGGNEQFF. Written as DNA, the CDR3 is TGCGCCAGCAGCCCCTCATCGGACAGGGGTGGGAATGAGCAGTTCTTC.

The CDR3 sequence is CASSGGLEYGYTF. For the CDR3, the DNA is TGTGCCAGCAGTGGGGGCCTGGAGTATGGCTACACCTTC. The gene calls are TRBV12-3 or TRBV12-4 and TRBJ1-2; tentative D call: TRBD1 (6 bases). The germline V and J ends were trimmed by 5 bases and 5 bases, with 12 bases remaining between them. CDR3 length: 13 residues.

This rearrangement joins TRBV5-4 to TRBJ2-2; 15 bases fit TRBD2. J lost 7 bases, V lost 3 bases, and 10 bases had no gene match. This CDR3 contains 18 residues. Germline CDR1 is SGHNT and CDR2 is YYREEE (reference sequence). The DNA for the CDR3 is TGTGCCAGCAGCTCGATACCGGGACTAGCGGGGGGAATCGGGGAGCTGTTTTTT. This encodes CASSSIPGLAGGIGELFF.

This rearrangement joins TRBV12-3 or TRBV12-4 to TRBJ2-5; weak D call: TRBD2 (5 bases). The CDR3 has 13 amino acids. Trimming removed 3 bases from V and 3 bases from J, with 8 bases in between. The CDR3: CASSLGAEETQYF. CDR3 sequence (DNA): TGTGCCAGCAGTTTGGGAGCGGAAGAGACCCAGTACTTC.

The J gene is TRBJ1-1, the V gene TRBV30; D ambiguous. V was cut by 0 bases and J by 0 bases, with 14 bases left in between. The germline V gene has CDR1 GTSNPN and CDR2 SVGIG (reference sequence). This CDR3 is 16 amino acids long. CDR3: CAWSVGNSALNTEAFF. CDR3 bases: TGTGCCTGGAGTGTTGGTAACAGTGCCCTGAACACTGAAGCTTTCTTT. Drawing the rest from reference TRBV30 and TRBJ1-1, the complete variable domain is SQTIHQWPATLVQPVGSPLSLECTVEGTSNPNLYWYRQAAGRGLQLLFYSVGIGQISSEVPQNLSASRPQDRQFILSSKKLLLSDSGFYLCAWSVGNSALNTEAFFGQGTRLTVV.

This chain connects TRBV5-1 to TRBJ1-2, with D possibly matching TRBD1 (6 bases). V shed 6 bases and J shed 5 bases, with 17 bases lying between them. Germline V gene data show CDR1 as SGHRS and CDR2 as YFSETQ. This CDR3 has 14 amino acids. CDR3 sequence: CASNGNRDGYGYTF. The CDR3 nucleotides read TGCGCCAGCAACGGAAACAGGGACGGATATGGCTACACCTTC.

The CDR3 sequence: CASSHQAGGRETQYF. The CDR3 region has the DNA TGCGCCAGCAGCCATCAAGCGGGGGGGAGAGAGACCCAGTACTTC. The chain has TRBV5-1 and TRBJ2-5; 10 bases line up with TRBD2. Trimming at V came to 4 bases and at J to 4 bases, leaving 7 bases not matched to a gene. Germline values: CDR1 SGHRS, CDR2 YFSETQ. This CDR3 contains 15 residues.

The chain has TRBV19 and TRBJ1-4; D is ambiguous. Trimming shortened V by 4 bases and J by 8 bases, and 17 bases separated the two germline ends. Germline V gives CDR1 LNHDA, CDR2 SQIVND (reference sequence). The CDR3 is 15 residues long. The CDR3 loop reads CASSTQVGRSEKLFF. In DNA, the CDR3 is TGTGCCAGTAGTACCCAGGTGGGGAGGAGCGAAAAACTGTTTTTT. Full variable domain (rest looked up from reference TRBV19 and TRBJ1-4): DGGITQSPKYLFRKEGQNVTLSCEQNLNHDAMYWYRQDPGQGLRLIYYSQIVNDFQKGDIAEGYSVSREKKESFPLTVTSAQKNPTAFYLCASSTQVGRSEKLFFGSGTQLSVL.

The chain carries TRBV10-1 and TRBJ2-7; TRBD1 might be the D (5 bases). The CDR3 length is 13 residues. The V end was cut by 0 bases, the J end by 6 bases, with 9 bases between. Germline V gene sequence: CDR1 WNHNN, CDR2 SYGVQD (reference sequence). This chain's CDR3 is CASSESAGSEQYF. The CDR3 DNA sequence: TGCGCCAGCAGTGAGTCGGCAGGGTCCGAGCAGTACTTC.

J is TRBJ2-6 and V is TRBV2; 7 nucleotides line up with TRBD1. CDR3 length equals 17 residues. Germline V lookup: CDR1 SNHLY, CDR2 FYNNEI. The V gene end was trimmed by 5 bases and the J gene end by 0 bases; junction bases not matched to a gene: 7. Here the CDR3 DNA reads TGTGCCAGCAGTAACAGGGGATTTATCTCTGGGGCCAACGTCCTGACTTTC. Protein sequence: CASSNRGFISGANVLTF.

This clone has only a few counts. The chain is built from TRBV5-1 and TRBJ2-3; perhaps TRBD2 as D (6 bases). In germline, CDR1 is SGHRS, CDR2 YFSETQ. This CDR3 region has 14 residues. The V end was cut by 5 bases, the J end by 2 bases, with 12 bases between. Written as DNA, the CDR3 is TGCGCCAGCAGACCGGGCGGGGACACAGATACGCAGTATTTT. Amino acids: CASRPGGDTDTQYF.

V is TRBV7-2 and J is TRBJ2-1; 9 positions match TRBD2. Germline loops: CDR1 SGHTA, CDR2 FQGNSA. V lost 5 bases to trimming and J lost 15 bases; unmatched junction nucleotides: 8. CDR3 length: 12 residues. The CDR3 here is CASSRVAGEWFF. For the CDR3, the DNA is TGTGCCAGCAGCAGAGTAGCGGGGGAGTGGTTCTTC.

V gene TRBV28 combines with J gene TRBJ2-7, with TRBD1 as a possible D gene (5 bases). V lost 7 bases and J lost 0, with 13 bases in between. Germline V gene sequence: CDR1 MDHEN, CDR2 SYDVKM. This CDR3 has 14 amino acids. This CDR3 reads CASTWGSNSYEQYF. The CDR3 DNA follows: TGTGCCAGCACCTGGGGCAGCAACTCCTACGAGCAGTACTTC.

The chain has TRBV6-1 and TRBJ1-2; possibly TRBD1 for D (6 bases). Trimming cost V 3 bases and J 6 bases, with 14 bases left between them. The CDR3 has 14 residues. CDR1 MNHNS and CDR2 SASEGT come from the germline V gene. In DNA, the CDR3 is TGTGCCAGCAGTGAGTGGACAGAATTAGATGGCTACACCTTC. This translates into CASSEWTELDGYTF.

CDR3 bases: TGTGCCAGCAGTTACCGGAGGGGGCCAGATACGCAGTATTTT. Encoded protein: CASSYRRGPDTQYF. V usage is TRBV6-5 and J usage is TRBJ2-3, with TRBD1 as a possible D gene (7 bases). Trimming removed 2 bases at V and 4 bases at J, with 10 bases between. CDR1 and CDR2 from the germline V gene are MNHEY and SVGAGI. This CDR3 is 14 amino acids long.